A single sample gave rise to the 23 T cell receptor beta chains below, sequenced in a study of T-cell memory formation after mild COVID-19. Each CDR3 protein gets one entry after TCRdb re-called the 5' RACE reads with MiXCR. The sample lists fewer than 200,000 distinct CDR3 sequences; 10% to 15% were seen once. The sample was PBMCs or a T cell subset sorted from them (not recorded which). The receptors were sampled from a man aged 18 to 30 who had mild COVID-19 (a few samples of this study predate the infection). Cell type and time point are not known.

This chain links TRBV20-1 with TRBJ2-5; 10 bases match TRBD2. The CDR3 loop spans 15 amino acids. The trim removed 0 bases at V and 2 bases at J, leaving 3 bases unmatched. The germline CDR1 and CDR2 sequences are DFQATT and SNEGSKA (reference sequence). The CDR3: CSAREASGGQETQYF. The CDR3 bases are TGCAGTGCTAGAGAAGCTAGCGGGGGACAAGAGACCCAGTACTTC.

The CDR3 DNA reads as TGTGCCATCCACCTCGGGGACAGGGGAAATCAGCCCCAGCATTTT. Amino acid sequence: CAIHLGDRGNQPQHF. This chain links TRBV6-9 with TRBJ1-5; 10 bases are shared with TRBD1. CDR1 is MNHGY and CDR2 is SVAAGI in the germline V gene. V lost 10 bases and J lost 4; bases outside the gene matches: 10. This CDR3 is 15 amino acids long.

This clonotype was picked up a small number of times. J is TRBJ1-4 and V is TRBV28; TRBD1 is a possible D gene (5 bases). Trimming shortened V by 4 bases and J by 2 bases, and 8 bases separated the two germline ends. Germline V CDR1 and CDR2: MDHEN, SYDVKM. The CDR3 is 14 amino acids. In nucleotides, the CDR3 is TGTGCCAGCAGTTCGGGGCCCACTAATGAAAAACTGTTTTTT. It specifies CASSSGPTNEKLFF.

The chain links TRBV7-2 to TRBJ2-3; TRBD1 agrees at 10 bases. The junction had 9 bases not matched to a gene; V was cut back by 6 bases and J by 3 bases. Per the germline V gene, CDR1 is SGHTA and CDR2 is FQGNSA. There are 16 residues in the CDR3. The CDR3 reads CASSYTPGQGTDTQYF. For the CDR3, the DNA is TGTGCCAGCAGTTATACTCCGGGACAGGGGACAGATACGCAGTATTTT.

This clonotype was detected a few times. This sequence joins TRBV3-1 and TRBJ2-1; D call uncertain. The V end was cut by 2 bases, the J end by 10 bases, with 12 bases between. CDR1 is LGHDT and CDR2 is YNNKEL in the germline V gene (reference sequence). This CDR3 region has 13 residues. This CDR3 reads CASSQSRVSEQFF. CDR3 sequence (DNA): TGTGCCAGCAGCCAATCAAGGGTGTCCGAGCAGTTCTTC.

This clonotype came up many times. This sequence joins TRBV10-3 and TRBJ1-3, with 8 bases aligning to TRBD1. With 6 bases clipped from V and 8 bases from J, the junction kept 6 bases outside the gene matches. Germline lookup yields CDR1 ENHRY and CDR2 SYGVKD. CDR3 size: 13 residues. The CDR3 nucleotides are TGTGCCATCAGAGGGGGACAGGTCCACACCATATATTTT. This codes for CAIRGGQVHTIYF.

This rearrangement joins TRBV20-1 to TRBJ1-2, with D tentatively TRBD1 (5 bases). The CDR3 consists of 12 residues. Trimming took off 3 bases at V and 7 bases at J, with 12 bases between the two ends. Germline CDR1 and CDR2: DFQATT and SNEGSKA (reference sequence). The CDR3 protein is CSARLGDLGYTF. As DNA, the CDR3 is TGCAGTGCTAGGCTGGGGGACCTTGGCTACACCTTC.

The J gene is TRBJ2-7, the V gene TRBV6-2 or TRBV6-3; TRBD1 is a possible D gene (5 bases). The V gene lost 6 bases and the J gene lost 6 bases, with 18 bases spanning the gap. The CDR3 has 14 amino acids. The germline gives CDR1 MNHEY, CDR2 SVGEGT. The CDR3: CASRPAGQAREQYF. DNA of the CDR3: TGTGCCAGCAGGCCAGCAGGGCAGGCCCGCGAGCAGTACTTC.

There are a few counts of this clonotype. This chain uses TRBV15 with TRBJ2-5; D gene ambiguous. The CDR3 is 12 amino acids. Trimming left V 4 bases short and J 4 bases short, with 7 bases between. Looked up from germline, CDR1 is LNHNV and CDR2 is YYDKDF (reference sequence). CDR3 residues: CATSTPRETQYF. The CDR3 bases are TGTGCCACCAGCACCCCTCGAGAGACCCAGTACTTC.

This chain uses TRBV19 with TRBJ1-1; D is unclear. This CDR3 comprises 13 residues. Looked up from germline, CDR1 is LNHDA and CDR2 is SQIVND (reference sequence). V was trimmed by 4 bases and J by 9 bases, leaving 15 bases between them. CDR3 sequence (DNA): TGTGCCAGTAGTAAGAGCGCGCCAGGACAAGCTTTCTTT. Its translation: CASSKSAPGQAFF.

This clonotype occurred a few times. V usage is TRBV20-1 and J usage is TRBJ1-4; no definite D call. The CDR3 covers 13 residues. From germline, CDR1 is DFQATT and CDR2 SNEGSKA (reference sequence). V was cut by 5 bases and J by 1 base, with 8 bases left in between. In DNA form, the CDR3 reads TGCAGTGCTGGGCGGGTAACTAATGAAAAACTGTTTTTT. Its protein is CSAGRVTNEKLFF.

This clonotype was observed many times. This chain links TRBV12-3 or TRBV12-4 with TRBJ2-2, with D unresolved. CDR3 length equals 15 residues. The V and J ends lost 6 bases and 0 bases respectively, with 11 bases between them. CDR3 sequence reads: CASRTGFPNTGELFF. CDR3 coding DNA: TGTGCCAGCAGGACCGGGTTCCCGAACACCGGGGAGCTGTTTTTT.

This chain uses TRBV5-4 with TRBJ2-1, with D possibly TRBD2 on 7 matching bases. The CDR3 spans 15 residues. The V gene's germline CDR1 is SGHNT and CDR2 YYREEE (reference sequence). Trimming cost V 1 base and J 7 bases, with 15 bases left between them. This CDR3 reads CASSLRTRGGNEQFF. Written as DNA, the CDR3 is TGTGCCAGCAGCTTGCGTACTAGGGGGGGGAATGAGCAGTTCTTC.

This chain connects TRBV7-3 to TRBJ2-3, with D possibly TRBD2 on 6 matching bases. Deletions cut 5 bases from V and 5 bases from J, with 14 bases between. CDR1 and CDR2 (germline): SGHTA, FQGTGA. The CDR3 has 14 amino acids. The CDR3 region has the DNA TGTGCCAGCAGCCCCGGACTATCTGGAGATACGCAGTATTTT. Encoded protein: CASSPGLSGDTQYF.

This clonotype was found many times. The V call is TRBV25-1, the J call TRBJ1-2; D gene uncertain. The germline gives CDR1 MGHDK, CDR2 SYGVNS. The CDR3 extends over 13 amino acids. V gave up 5 bases and J gave up 8 bases, with 15 bases separating them. The chain's CDR3 is CASSPGSSWGYTF. The CDR3 region has the DNA TGTGCCAGCAGTCCCGGGTCGTCGTGGGGCTACACCTTC.

This clonotype was picked up a small number of times. Written as DNA, the CDR3 is TGCAGTGGTGGAAAGGGTGGGACCACAGATACGCAGTATTTT. Translating it yields CSGGKGGTTDTQYF. This chain links TRBV20-1 with TRBJ2-3; D is possibly TRBD1 or TRBD2 (5 bases each). Trimming took 7 bases from V and 2 from J, leaving 16 bases between them. This CDR3 region has 14 residues. Germline CDR1 reads DFQATT; CDR2 reads SNEGSKA (reference sequence).

The chain combines TRBV5-1 with TRBJ2-7; D might be TRBD2 (6 bases). This CDR3 comprises 14 residues. V was cut by 4 bases and J by 3 bases, with 14 bases left in between. From germline, CDR1 is SGHRS and CDR2 YFSETQ. This CDR3 reads CASSRGTVYYEQYF. DNA for the CDR3: TGCGCCAGCAGCCGGGGGACGGTATACTACGAGCAGTACTTC.

This clonotype was observed a few times. The genes are TRBV6-1 and TRBJ2-5; TRBD1 aligns across 8 bases. This CDR3 spans 13 amino acids. The germline V gene encodes CDR1 MNHNS and CDR2 SASEGT. The V segment lost 11 bases and the J segment 1 base; nucleotides outside the gene matches: 6. This CDR3 reads CAEFDRGQETQYF. The CDR3, as DNA: TGTGCCGAGTTTGACAGGGGCCAAGAGACCCAGTACTTC.

The rearrangement joins TRBV6-2 or TRBV6-3 to TRBJ2-2, with D hard to call. The CDR3 is 17 residues long. Germline V lookup: CDR1 MNHEY, CDR2 SVGEGT. The V and J ends lost 5 bases and 2 bases respectively, with 18 bases between them. The CDR3 sequence is CASSRPREAGNTGELFF. CDR3 sequence (DNA): TGTGCCAGCAGTAGACCTAGGGAAGCCGGTAACACCGGGGAGCTGTTTTTT.

This clonotype was observed a few times. The chain uses TRBV29-1 and TRBJ2-2; D is perhaps TRBD1 (5 bases). The V end lost 6 bases, the J end lost 7 bases, and 9 bases lay between the germline ends. The CDR3 sequence is 11 residues long. Germline V gives CDR1 SQVTM, CDR2 ANQGSEA. CDR3 coding DNA: TGCAGCGTCAGGGATTTCGGGGAGCTGTTTTTT. It specifies CSVRDFGELFF.

The rearrangement uses TRBV5-1 and TRBJ1-1; D may be TRBD1 (5 bases). Germline V gene lookup returns CDR1 SGHRS and CDR2 YFSETQ. CDR3 size: 15 residues. V shed 0 bases and J shed 6 bases, with 15 bases lying between them. The CDR3 loop is CASSLDGGLFAEAFF. The CDR3 DNA follows: TGCGCCAGCAGCTTGGACGGGGGACTTTTCGCTGAAGCTTTCTTT.

This clonotype has a handful of counts. This rearrangement joins TRBV6-5 to TRBJ2-7; 7 nucleotides match TRBD1. CDR1 and CDR2 (germline): MNHEY, SVGAGI. The CDR3 runs 16 residues. Unmatched junction bases numbered 8, after V lost 0 bases and J lost 3 bases. This CDR3 is CASSYSTTGARYEQYF. The CDR3 region has the DNA TGTGCCAGCAGTTACTCGACTACAGGGGCTCGCTACGAGCAGTACTTC.

This clonotype was detected only a few times. CDR3 region: CASRGTVDSPLHF. The CDR3 nucleotides read TGTGCCAGCAGGGGGACAGTAGATTCACCCCTCCACTTT. This chain uses TRBV2 with TRBJ1-6; 7 bases line up with TRBD1. The CDR3 extends over 13 amino acids. Looked up from germline, CDR1 is SNHLY and CDR2 is FYNNEI. J lost 8 bases, V lost 6 bases, and 4 bases had no gene match.